This is a list of T cell receptor beta chains from one sample in a study of T cells in Graves' hyperthyroidism and ophthalmopathy. TCRdb re-analysed the multiplex PCR reads in MiXCR, keeping a single row per CDR3 protein. The table has 550,000 to 800,000 distinct CDR3 sequences, 15% to 20% seen once. The specimen was blood. The receptors shown here come from a young man with Graves' hyperthyroidism. Both conserved end residues are part of each CDR3. The order of the fields is CDR3 length, D gene, clone size, J gene, V gene, CDR3 protein, CDR3 DNA. D genes are given only for firm matches. The size field is filled for only some rows; it gives once, few, many or a size class.

length: 15; D: TRBD2; size: -; J: TRBJ2-7; V: TRBV9; CDR3: CASAAGGLAGDEQYF; DNA: TGTGCCAGCGCCGCGGGGGGACTAGCGGGAGACGAGCAGTACTTC
length: 13; D: -; size: few; J: TRBJ2-1; V: TRBV25-1; CDR3: CASSDGQRNEQFF; DNA: TGTGCCAGCAGTGATGGACAGAGGAATGAGCAGTTCTTC
length: 15; D: TRBD2; size: -; J: TRBJ2-1; V: TRBV5-4; CDR3: CAGIPLAGEYNEQFF; DNA: TGTGCCGGCATCCCTTTAGCGGGGGAATACAATGAGCAGTTCTTC
length: 14; D: TRBD2; size: -; J: TRBJ2-7; V: TRBV9; CDR3: CASSGSGGRLEQYF; DNA: TGTGCCAGCAGCGGTAGCGGGGGGCGTCTGGAGCAGTACTTC
length: 12; D: TRBD1; size: few; J: TRBJ2-1; V: TRBV12-3/TRBV12-4; CDR3: CASSWTGVEQFF; DNA: TGTGCCAGCAGTTGGACAGGGGTTGAGCAGTTCTTC
length: 12; D: -; size: few; J: TRBJ2-1; V: TRBV24-1; CDR3: CATSVGWGEQFF; DNA: TGTGCCACCAGTGTGGGGTGGGGTGAGCAGTTCTTC
length: 14; D: TRBD2; size: many; J: TRBJ2-1; V: TRBV28; CDR3: CASIPGGISDEQFF; DNA: TGTGCCAGCATCCCGGGAGGGATTAGCGATGAGCAGTTCTTC
length: 11; D: TRBD1; size: few; J: TRBJ1-2; V: TRBV20-1; CDR3: CSARQGHGYTF; DNA: TGCAGTGCCCGACAGGGGCATGGCTACACCTTC
length: 12; D: -; size: many; J: TRBJ1-1; V: TRBV11-2; CDR3: CASREGRGEAFF; DNA: TGTGCCAGCCGAGAAGGTCGGGGTGAAGCTTTCTTT
length: 15; D: TRBD2; size: once; J: TRBJ2-1; V: TRBV19; CDR3: CASSTTSGNFNEQFF; DNA: TGTGCCAGTAGTACGACTAGCGGGAATTTCAATGAGCAGTTCTTC
length: 16; D: -; size: medium-sized; J: TRBJ2-3; V: TRBV2; CDR3: CASKAMPGTSTDTQYF; DNA: TGTGCCAGCAAGGCGATGCCAGGCACAAGCACAGATACGCAGTATTTT
length: 13; D: -; size: -; J: TRBJ2-7; V: TRBV20-1; CDR3: CSARDLPSYEQYF; DNA: TGCAGTGCTAGAGATCTCCCCAGCTACGAGCAGTACTTC
length: 13; D: -; size: many; J: TRBJ2-5; V: TRBV24-1; CDR3: CATSDSQSRTQYF; DNA: TGTGCCACCAGTGATTCGCAGAGCAGGACCCAGTACTTC
length: 13; D: -; size: many; J: TRBJ2-1; V: TRBV12-3/TRBV12-4; CDR3: CASSLSGSTEQFF; DNA: TGTGCCAGCAGTTTATCGGGTAGCACTGAGCAGTTCTTC
length: 13; D: -; size: many; J: TRBJ1-1; V: TRBV12-3/TRBV12-4; CDR3: CASSFTRDTEAFF; DNA: TGTGCCAGCAGTTTTACCAGGGACACTGAAGCTTTCTTT
length: 14; D: TRBD2; size: few; J: TRBJ2-1; V: TRBV29-1; CDR3: CSVDRLAGVNEQFF; DNA: TGCAGCGTTGATAGGCTAGCGGGAGTCAATGAGCAGTTCTTC
length: 14; D: -; size: many; J: TRBJ2-1; V: TRBV11-3; CDR3: CASSPSRLGVEQFF; DNA: TGTGCCAGCAGCCCGAGCAGACTAGGGGTTGAGCAGTTCTTC
length: 13; D: -; size: -; J: TRBJ1-3; V: TRBV7-2; CDR3: CASSLPQVTTIYF; DNA: TGTGCCAGCAGCCTACCACAGGTTACCACCATATATTTT
length: 14; D: TRBD2; size: few; J: TRBJ2-1; V: TRBV20-1; CDR3: CSARKGGPYNEQFF; DNA: TGCAGTGCTAGAAAGGGAGGGCCGTACAATGAGCAGTTCTTC
length: 13; D: -; size: -; J: TRBJ1-5; V: TRBV6-2/TRBV6-3; CDR3: CASSYWGNQPQHF; DNA: TGTGCCAGCAGTTACTGGGGCAATCAGCCCCAGCATTTT
length: 15; D: -; size: -; J: TRBJ2-5; V: TRBV6-1; CDR3: CASSPQEPRQETQYF; DNA: TGTGCCAGCAGCCCCCAAGAGCCCCGCCAAGAGACCCAGTACTTC
length: 10; D: -; size: -; J: TRBJ1-2; V: TRBV10-2; CDR3: CATKLDGYTF; DNA: TGCGCCACTAAGCTTGATGGCTACACCTTC
length: 14; D: TRBD1; size: -; J: TRBJ2-3; V: TRBV20-1; CDR3: CSARDAQGADTQYF; DNA: TGCAGTGCTAGAGATGCACAGGGGGCAGATACGCAGTATTTT
length: 13; D: -; size: few; J: TRBJ2-7; V: TRBV29-1; CDR3: CSVPGRNTYEQYF; DNA: TGCAGCGTTCCCGGACGAAACACCTACGAGCAGTACTTC
length: 14; D: TRBD1; size: -; J: TRBJ1-5; V: TRBV2; CDR3: CASSLGQGVDMQHF; DNA: TGTGCCAGCAGCCTCGGACAGGGAGTAGATATGCAGCATTTT
length: 14; D: -; size: many; J: TRBJ2-7; V: TRBV12-3/TRBV12-4; CDR3: CASSFLPGTYEQYF; DNA: TGTGCCAGCAGTTTTTTGCCAGGGACCTACGAGCAGTACTTC
length: 18; D: TRBD2; size: -; J: TRBJ2-5; V: TRBV25-1; CDR3: CASSEFLPAGEGHKTQYF; DNA: TGTGCCAGCAGTGAATTTCTCCCTGCGGGGGAAGGTCATAAGACCCAGTACTTC
length: 16; D: TRBD1; size: -; J: TRBJ2-7; V: TRBV7-9; CDR3: CASSLGVGTGFHEQYF; DNA: TGTGCCAGCAGCTTAGGGGTAGGGACAGGGTTCCACGAGCAGTACTTC
length: 13; D: -; size: many; J: TRBJ2-7; V: TRBV6-5; CDR3: CASSYSQYHEQYF; DNA: TGTGCCAGCAGTTACTCCCAGTACCACGAGCAGTACTTC
length: 13; D: -; size: many; J: TRBJ2-1; V: TRBV28; CDR3: CASTRTAPFEQFF; DNA: TGTGCCAGCACCAGGACAGCCCCGTTTGAGCAGTTCTTC
length: 14; D: -; size: many; J: TRBJ2-7; V: TRBV2; CDR3: CASREAAQTYEQYF; DNA: TGTGCCAGCAGGGAAGCAGCCCAAACCTACGAGCAGTACTTC
length: 13; D: -; size: -; J: TRBJ2-1; V: TRBV20-1; CDR3: CSARSGLYNEQFF; DNA: TGCAGTGCTAGATCCGGGTTATACAATGAGCAGTTCTTC
length: 14; D: TRBD1; size: many; J: TRBJ1-5; V: TRBV6-1; CDR3: CASSTDRGSQPQHF; DNA: TGTGCCAGCAGCACTGACAGGGGTAGCCAGCCCCAGCATTTT
length: 13; D: -; size: many; J: TRBJ2-1; V: TRBV12-3/TRBV12-4; CDR3: CASSLTEYNEQFF; DNA: TGTGCCAGCAGTCTGACAGAATACAATGAGCAGTTCTTC
length: 14; D: -; size: few; J: TRBJ1-2; V: TRBV28; CDR3: CASSPSGSNYGYTF; DNA: TGTGCCAGCTCCCCCTCAGGGTCTAACTATGGCTACACCTTC
length: 14; D: -; size: -; J: TRBJ1-1; V: TRBV28; CDR3: CASTSARMNTEAFF; DNA: TGTGCCAGCACTTCCGCGAGGATGAACACTGAAGCTTTCTTT
length: 14; D: -; size: -; J: TRBJ2-3; V: TRBV19; CDR3: CASSIRTNTDTQYF; DNA: TGTGCCAGTAGTATTAGGACCAACACAGATACGCAGTATTTT
length: 11; D: -; size: many; J: TRBJ2-1; V: TRBV6-1; CDR3: CASVRGHEQFF; DNA: TGTGCCAGCGTCAGGGGCCATGAGCAGTTCTTC
length: 13; D: -; size: -; J: TRBJ2-7; V: TRBV7-9; CDR3: CASSLFGSGEQYF; DNA: TGTGCCAGCAGCTTGTTCGGGTCAGGCGAGCAGTACTTC
length: 16; D: TRBD1; size: many; J: TRBJ1-2; V: TRBV28; CDR3: CASSPPRQGANYGYTF; DNA: TGTGCCAGCAGTCCCCCGAGACAGGGGGCCAACTATGGCTACACCTTC
length: 14; D: -; size: -; J: TRBJ2-3; V: TRBV6-1; CDR3: CASSEVRWRDTQYF; DNA: TGTGCCAGCAGTGAAGTCCGGTGGAGAGATACGCAGTATTTT
length: 17; D: -; size: many; J: TRBJ2-7; V: TRBV6-2/TRBV6-3; CDR3: CASSYSLLREPTYEQYF; DNA: TGTGCCAGCAGTTACTCGTTACTCCGGGAGCCCACCTACGAGCAGTACTTC
length: 16; D: -; size: many; J: TRBJ2-3; V: TRBV11-2; CDR3: CASSFRFAGRTDTQYF; DNA: TGTGCCAGCAGCTTTAGGTTTGCTGGACGGACAGATACGCAGTATTTT